The TCR beta chain described here comes from a study of T cells in Graves' hyperthyroidism and ophthalmopathy. Across the study: The authors collected peripheral blood at initial diagnosis, before any treatment. Whole-study findings and limits: The model forecast ophthalmopathy, anticipating it by a median approximately 6.1 months before onset. In the blood, most expanded thyroid clonotypes above 0.001 appeared as well.

This clonotype was detected a few times. Its antigen remains unknown. What was amplified from RNA transcripts were TCR beta CDR3 regions. TCR CDR3 underwent first-round RT-PCR with the HTBI primer set. Via MiXCR, TCRdb re-called the multiplex PCR reads, giving one row per CDR3 protein. The data hold a few hundred thousand distinct CDR3 sequences, with about a sixth observed a single time. The source of the PBMCs was approximately 10 ml of fresh peripheral blood. The receptor's source is a woman aged 25 to 39 with Graves' hyperthyroidism. The sequenced sample was blood.

CDR3 amino acids: CASSPTLAPNEKLFF. The CDR3 region has the DNA TGTGCCAGCAGCCCCACTCTGGCTCCTAATGAAAAACTGTTTTTT. The J gene is TRBJ1-4, the V gene TRBV7-9, with D unresolved. Germline values: CDR1 SEHNR, CDR2 FQNEAQ (reference sequence). V lost 5 bases and J lost 3, with 13 bases in between. This CDR3 has 15 amino acids.